This is a list of T cell receptor beta chains from one sample in a study of beta chain features in type 1 diabetes. The repertoire was sequenced with immunoSEQ multiplex PCR; TCRdb's copy has only in-frame clones and lacks some. The repertoire holds about 660,000 clones, with around 15% as singletons. Material for sequencing was naive CD4+ T cells from blood. The receptors shown here come from a man younger than 35 with type 1 diabetes. The CDR3 runs from the conserved cysteine through the conserved F or W. D genes are given only for firm matches. Clone size appears in some rows only: once, few, many, or a class for an expanded clone.

TGTGCCTGGAGTGTCCAGGTTAGCACAGATACGCAGTATTTT | CAWSVQVSTDTQYF | TRBJ2-3 | - | TRBV30 | few
TGTGCCAGCAGTCCCGACAGGGCTGGGGCCAACGTCCTGACTTTC | CASSPDRAGANVLTF | TRBJ2-6 | TRBD1 | TRBV2 | -
TGTGCCAGCAGTGTCCGGGAGTTAGCCAAAAACATTCAGTACTTC | CASSVRELAKNIQYF | TRBJ2-4 | - | TRBV6-1 | -
TGCAGCGTTGAATGGCCGGGGAACACTGAAGCTTTCTTT | CSVEWPGNTEAFF | TRBJ1-1 | - | TRBV29-1 | -
TGTGCCAGTAGTATCGTACCCACAGGGGTGAACAATGAGCAGTTCTTC | CASSIVPTGVNNEQFF | TRBJ2-1 | TRBD1 | TRBV19 | few
TGTGCCAGCAGTTCCGGGACATGGCACACTGAAGCTTTCTTT | CASSSGTWHTEAFF | TRBJ1-1 | - | TRBV28 | few
TGTGCCACCAGCAGCGAGGGCTATAATTCACCCCTCCACTTT | CATSSEGYNSPLHF | TRBJ1-6 | - | TRBV15 | -
TGTGCCTGGAGGATTAACTATGGCTACACCTTC | CAWRINYGYTF | TRBJ1-2 | - | TRBV30 | few
TGTGCCAGCACCCCTTACCCGATAGGAGATACGCAGTATTTT | CASTPYPIGDTQYF | TRBJ2-3 | - | TRBV28 | -
TGTGCCAGCCAGGGACAACCGAACACTGAAGCTTTCTTT | CASQGQPNTEAFF | TRBJ1-1 | - | TRBV6-1 | few
TGCAGCGTCCTCTCTACGGGAGATAGCACAGATACGCAGTATTTT | CSVLSTGDSTDTQYF | TRBJ2-3 | - | TRBV29-1 | few
TGCGCCAGCAGCCAGGAGGCGGGACCCAGGAGGGGGAATGAGCAGTTCTTC | CASSQEAGPRRGNEQFF | TRBJ2-1 | - | TRBV4-1 | -
TGTGCCAGCAGCTCCCCCGGGACAGGAGAAGGGCGGGGGCAGTTCTTC | CASSSPGTGEGRGQFF | TRBJ2-1 | TRBD1 | TRBV9 | -
TGTGCCAGCAGTCCGGGGTCCAGGATCACAGATACGCAGTATTTT | CASSPGSRITDTQYF | TRBJ2-3 | - | TRBV6-1 | -
TGTGCCTGGACCGGGGGGCAGGGCCTTAGCTCTGGGGCCAACGTCCTGACTTTC | CAWTGGQGLSSGANVLTF | TRBJ2-6 | - | TRBV30 | -
TGTGCCAGCAGCCAAGGACGGCGAAATTCACCCCTCCACTTT | CASSQGRRNSPLHF | TRBJ1-6 | - | TRBV13 | few
TGTGCCAGCAGTTCACTTCTTGGGGCGGGCGAGACCCAGTACTTC | CASSSLLGAGETQYF | TRBJ2-5 | - | TRBV6-6 | few
TGTGCCAGCAGCCCAGGACTAGCGGCCTACAATGAGCAGTTCTTC | CASSPGLAAYNEQFF | TRBJ2-1 | TRBD2 | TRBV11-2 | few
TGTGCCAGCAGCTTAGAGAGACAGGGATGGGCCAACGTCCTGACTTTC | CASSLERQGWANVLTF | TRBJ2-6 | TRBD1 | TRBV7-6 | few
TGTGCCAGCAGCGTAGGCGGGGGGTCTACCTACGAGCAGTACTTC | CASSVGGGSTYEQYF | TRBJ2-7 | TRBD2 | TRBV9 | few
TGCGCCAGCAGCCAAAGACTAGCGGGAGCAGATACGCAGTATTTT | CASSQRLAGADTQYF | TRBJ2-3 | TRBD2 | TRBV4-1 | few
TGTGCCAGCAGTGAGGGACCTCAGCCCCAGCATTTT | CASSEGPQPQHF | TRBJ1-5 | - | TRBV6-1 | -
TGTGCCAGCATTCCTTCTAGCGGGAGGGCGAACACCGGGGAGCTGTTTTTT | CASIPSSGRANTGELFF | TRBJ2-2 | TRBD2 | TRBV4-2 | few
TGTGCCAGCAGTGTACAGGCCAGGGCCCAGCATTTT | CASSVQARAQHF | TRBJ1-5 | - | TRBV28 | few
TGTGCCAGCAGCTGGGGTCCCGATCAGCCCCAGCATTTT | CASSWGPDQPQHF | TRBJ1-5 | - | TRBV7-2 | -
TGTGCCAGCAGCTTAGCTCCCTCTGGGACTGAAGCTTTCTTT | CASSLAPSGTEAFF | TRBJ1-1 | - | TRBV13 | -
TGTGCCAGCAGCCAAGAGAGATCGGGACAGAGCAATCAGCCCCAGCATTTT | CASSQERSGQSNQPQHF | TRBJ1-5 | TRBD1 | TRBV4-2 | -